The clone carrying this T cell receptor beta chain turned up a few times. Method: immunoSEQ multiplex PCR; TCRdb's copy keeps in-frame clones and lacks some. The sample records 43,000 or so clones, 80% being singletons. The data originate from a study of PD-L1 blockade in urothelial cancer. Study context: Blood analysis took place 3 weeks (second dose) and 6 weeks after treatment start. Per blood sample, T cells had a median of roughly 150,000.

Time point noted: pretreatment peripheral blood. The specimen comprised PBMCs, sampled around atezolizumab (anti-PD-L1) treatment. The clonotype comes from a man aged 55 to 69 with urothelial cancer.

The CDR3 DNA sequence: TGTGCCAGCAGCTTAGACGGGACAGGGGCCCCAGATACGCAGTATTTT. Its protein product is CASSLDGTGAPDTQYF. The chain uses TRBV11-2 and TRBJ2-3, with 10 bases identical to TRBD1. Trimming cost V 0 bases and J 4 bases; bases outside gene matches: 4. CDR1 is SGHAT and CDR2 is FQNNGV in the germline V gene. The CDR3 runs 16 residues.